This T cell receptor (beta chain) was recorded in a study of STAT5B mutations in CD4+ large granular lymphocyte leukemia. At the level of the study: Anti-CD4 microbead selection came after CD8+ cell depletion in cryopreserved samples.

The CDR3 covers 16 residues. Trimming removed 4 bases from V and 2 bases from J; junction bases left unmatched: 4. From germline, CDR1 is LGHNA and CDR2 YSLEER. Patients had CD4+ T-LGLL, from Padova, Helsinki and Shinshu. Overall study results and limits: Compared with healthy controls (2/35), patient top clones favored TRBV06 (8/27). Data were not HLA-matched across samples.

Method: immunoSEQ multiplex PCR; TCRdb's copy keeps in-frame clones and lacks some. Among roughly 1,200 clones listed, roughly 73% were seen once. Concerning this clone itself: Its antigen is not known.

The source material was PBMCs. The V call is TRBV4-3, the J call TRBJ2-2, with 10 bases that match TRBD2. The TCR was taken from a man in his sixties or seventies with CD4+ T-cell large granular lymphocyte leukemia. CDR3 bases: TGCGCCAGCAGCCGGCTAGCGGGGGCCAACACCGGGGAGCTGTTTTTT. It yields the protein CASSRLAGANTGELFF.